This T cell receptor delta chain was sequenced for a study of Vδ1+ human thymocytes. RNA was extracted from the cells and then reverse transcribed. Multiplex PCR used pooled V-gene forward primers and a constant-region reverse primer to amplify CDR3s. TCRdb reprocessed the multiplex PCR reads using CATT. The repertoire holds around 76,000 delta-chain clones, about 35% seen once, with 0.2% to 0.3% in the top ten. Germline lookup yields CDR1 TSWWSYY and CDR2 QGS. This CDR3 spans 18 amino acids. V was clipped by 4 bases and J by 1 base; unmatched bases: 13. A note on this clone: Its antigen remains unidentified.

Study results and caveats: Thymic TRG and TRD repertoires appeared highly polyclonal, with Gaussian CDR3 length distributions. Unlike peripheral blood Vdelta1+ controls, thymic delta-chain sequences included 15% to 25% Vdelta2 and few Vdelta3.

After alphabeta T cell depletion, CD3+ Vdelta1+ Vdelta2- thymocytes were sorted. Sequencing was carried out using Vdelta1+ gamma-delta thymocytes from the thymus. The subset is: FACS-sorted CD3+ TCRalphabeta- TCRVdelta1+ TCRVdelta2- thymocytes. The sequence was obtained from a boy under two years old who had congenital heart surgery. This chain joins TRDV1 and TRDJ1; 9 nucleotides match TRDD2. CDR3 nucleotide sequence: TGTGCTCTTGGGGGCCTTCCTACGATGGTACCCTGCACCGATAAACTCATCTTT. It encodes CALGGLPTMVPCTDKLIF.